Below are 28 T cell receptor beta chains sequenced from a single sample in a study of T cell responses to AZD1222 COVID-19 vaccine. Here immunoSEQ multiplex PCR was the method, and the copy in TCRdb shows in-frame clones only, minus some. The table lists approximately 120,000 clones, 88% of them singletons. This material consisted of peripheral blood, taken on day 0 of AZD1222 vaccination. The receptors were gathered from an adult in good health.

The chain is built from TRBV18 and TRBJ1-2; 7 nucleotides match TRBD1. CDR1 is KGHSH and CDR2 is LQKENI in the germline V gene. The trim removed 3 bases at V and 3 bases at J, leaving 7 bases unmatched. The CDR3 spans 15 residues. CDR3: CASSPSGGGHYGYTF. CDR3 nucleotide sequence: TGTGCCAGCTCACCCTCCGGAGGGGGCCACTATGGCTACACCTTC.

The chain combines TRBV7-2 with TRBJ2-2; D uncertain. CDR1 is SGHTA and CDR2 is FQGNSA in the germline V gene. CDR3 length equals 12 residues. The V end was cut by 2 bases, the J end by 9 bases, with 7 bases between. The CDR3, as DNA: TGTGCCAGCAGCTTATCCTGGCGGGAGCTGTTTTTT. This codes for CASSLSWRELFF.

The chain employs TRBV10-3 and TRBJ1-1; tentative D call: TRBD1 (5 bases). Germline-derived CDR1 and CDR2 are ENHRY and SYGVKD. CDR3 length: 15 residues. V was trimmed by 7 bases and J by 1 base, leaving 16 bases between them. In DNA form, the CDR3 reads TGTGCCATCAAAGCGGACGGTGGGGGGAACACTGAAGCTTTCTTT. Its translation is CAIKADGGGNTEAFF.

CDR3 protein: CASSLGGTGGPDTQYF. CDR3 nucleotide sequence: TGCGCCAGCAGCTTGGGAGGGACAGGGGGACCAGATACGCAGTATTTT. J is TRBJ2-3 and V is TRBV5-1; TRBD1 matches 11 bases. The germline gives CDR1 SGHRS, CDR2 YFSETQ. Losses at the gene ends were 0 bases for V and 4 bases for J; bases not matched to a gene: 4. The CDR3 has 16 amino acids. Supplemented by reference TRBV5-1 and TRBJ2-3, the full variable domain reads KAGVTQTPRYLIKTRGQQVTLSCSPISGHRSVSWYQQTPGQGLQFLFEYFSETQRNKGNFPGRFSGRQFSNSRSEMNVSTLELGDSALYLCASSLGGTGGPDTQYFGPGTRLTVL.

The chain employs TRBV5-5 and TRBJ2-7; D remains unclear. V was shortened by 1 base and J by 2 bases, with 4 bases between the two germline ends. Germline loops: CDR1 SGHKS, CDR2 YYEKEE (reference sequence). The CDR3 spans 12 residues. DNA of the CDR3: TGTGCCAGCAGCTTGCGCCCCTACGAGCAGTACTTC. Its translation is CASSLRPYEQYF.

The gene calls are TRBV4-3 and TRBJ1-1, with 7 bases that match TRBD1. J lost 9 bases, V lost 0 bases, and 4 bases had no gene match. The CDR3 covers 13 residues. Germline V gene lookup returns CDR1 LGHNA and CDR2 YSLEER. The CDR3: CASSQDLTGQAFF. The CDR3 DNA is TGCGCCAGCAGCCAAGATTTGACAGGGCAAGCTTTCTTT.

The chain links TRBV10-1 to TRBJ1-1; 7 bases match TRBD1. The trim removed 6 bases at V and 2 bases at J, leaving 12 bases unmatched. Germline CDR1 is WNHNN and CDR2 is SYGVQD (reference sequence). CDR3 size: 16 residues. This chain's CDR3 is CASSEEGAGVNTEAFF. In DNA form, the CDR3 reads TGCGCCAGCAGCGAAGAGGGGGCAGGAGTTAACACTGAAGCTTTCTTT.

Comments on this clone: One end of the junction fails to match germline, which may point to a read error. The rearrangement uses TRBV30 and TRBJ1-1, with 7 bases lining up with TRBD1. Germline assignment: CDR1 GTSNPN and CDR2 SVGIG (reference sequence). CDR3 length: 14 residues. This chain's CDR3 is CAWGVGTEDTEAFF. The CDR3 bases are TGTGCCTGGGGTGTTGGGACAGAGGACACTGAAGCTTTCTTT.

In its sample, this clone was seen once. V is TRBV15 and J is TRBJ2-3; 7 bases fit TRBD1. The V segment lost 5 bases and the J segment 3 bases; nucleotides outside the gene matches: 11. This CDR3 comprises 16 residues. Germline assignment: CDR1 LNHNV and CDR2 YYDKDF (reference sequence). The CDR3 loop is CATSGTGALTTDTQYF. Here the CDR3 DNA reads TGTGCCACCAGCGGAACAGGGGCACTAACTACAGATACGCAGTATTTT.

This rearrangement joins TRBV5-1 to TRBJ2-5, with D possibly matching TRBD1 (6 bases). This CDR3 has 14 residues. V lost 0 bases, J lost 7 bases, and 13 bases lay in between. The V gene's germline CDR1 is SGHRS and CDR2 YFSETQ. The CDR3 region is CASSLGDNRGTQYF. CDR3 sequence (DNA): TGCGCCAGCAGCTTGGGGGACAATCGAGGGACCCAGTACTTC.

V is TRBV18 and J is TRBJ2-5, with 8 positions matching TRBD2. The V gene's germline CDR1 is KGHSH and CDR2 LQKENI. The CDR3 covers 14 residues. Losses at the gene ends were 0 bases for V and 5 bases for J; bases not matched to a gene: 2. CDR3 sequence (DNA): TGTGCCAGCTCACCACCAGCGGGAGTCGAGACCCAGTACTTC. It encodes CASSPPAGVETQYF.

The chain is built from TRBV27 and TRBJ1-2; D is ambiguous. The ends were cut back, 7 bases at V and 5 bases at J, with 14 bases in the middle. Germline CDR1 and CDR2: MNHEY and SMNVEV (reference sequence). The CDR3 is 13 residues long. Here the CDR3 reads CASTTAPIYGYTF. The CDR3, as DNA: TGTGCCAGCACTACAGCGCCTATTTATGGCTACACCTTC.

In regard to this clone: The sample has other DNA sequences that encode this CDR3 too. The chain is built from TRBV12-3 or TRBV12-4 and TRBJ1-3; D remains ambiguous. The CDR3 is 12 residues long. Between the trimmed V and J ends, which lost 5 bases and 4 bases, there was a span of 6 bases. The CDR3 region is CASSPGGNTIYF. In DNA, the CDR3 is TGTGCCAGCAGTCCGGGGGGAAACACCATATATTTT.

The J gene is TRBJ2-1, the V gene TRBV7-9; D ambiguous. Deletions cut 4 bases from V and 3 bases from J, with 16 bases between. This CDR3 region has 16 residues. Looked up from germline, CDR1 is SEHNR and CDR2 is FQNEAQ (reference sequence). CDR3 in amino acids: CASSSINSEDYNEQFF. The CDR3 DNA sequence: TGTGCCAGCAGCTCAATCAATAGTGAGGACTACAATGAGCAGTTCTTC. The full variable domain, in which reference TRBV7-9 and TRBJ2-1 provide the parts outside the CDR3, is DTGVSQNPRHKITKRGQNVTFRCDPISEHNRLYWYRQTLGQGPEFLTYFQNEAQLEKSRLLSDRFSAERPKGSFSTLEIQRTEQGDSAMYLCASSSINSEDYNEQFFGPGTRLTVL.

The chain employs TRBV10-3 and TRBJ2-2; tentatively, D is TRBD1 (6 bases). The V end was cut by 4 bases, the J end by 1 base, with 13 bases between. The germline gives CDR1 ENHRY, CDR2 SYGVKD. The CDR3 sequence is 16 residues long. The CDR3 DNA sequence: TGTGCCATCAGTGCAGTGGGGGCGTTGAACACCGGGGAGCTGTTTTTT. Translation gives CAISAVGALNTGELFF.

The chain recombines TRBV4-3 with TRBJ2-2, with 9 positions matching TRBD1. The germline gives CDR1 LGHNA, CDR2 YSLEER. With V trimmed by 0 bases and J by 8 bases, 13 bases remained unmatched. The CDR3 has 18 residues. In DNA form, the CDR3 reads TGCGCCAGCAGCCAAGATGTTCCCGGGACAGGGAGGACGGGGGAGCTGTTTTTT. It is translated as CASSQDVPGTGRTGELFF.

The chain carries TRBV10-3 and TRBJ2-7; TRBD1 matches at 8 bases. Trimming took 6 bases from V and 4 from J; bases not matched to a gene: 11. Germline CDR1 ENHRY, CDR2 SYGVKD. The CDR3 has 15 residues. The CDR3 spells CAIRTGTGGGYEQYF. DNA of the CDR3: TGTGCCATCAGAACCGGGACAGGTGGGGGGTACGAGCAGTACTTC.

The count of this clone is one. J is TRBJ2-1 and V is TRBV7-8; 9 bases map to TRBD2. Germline V lookup: CDR1 SGHVS, CDR2 FQNEAQ. CDR3 length: 15 residues. V lost 5 bases to trimming and J lost 4 bases; unmatched junction nucleotides: 6. CDR3 sequence: CASSSPREGYNEQFF. DNA of the CDR3: TGTGCCAGCAGCAGCCCGCGGGAGGGGTACAATGAGCAGTTCTTC.

This chain uses TRBV5-4 with TRBJ2-7; 7 bases match TRBD1. Germline CDR1 is SGHNT and CDR2 is YYREEE (reference sequence). This CDR3 region has 15 residues. The trim removed 2 bases at V and 5 bases at J, leaving 10 bases unmatched. CDR3 bases: TGTGCCAGCAGCTTTCGACAGGGTCTCCCCCACGAGCAGTACTTC. It codes for CASSFRQGLPHEQYF.

The V call is TRBV5-5, the J call TRBJ2-5, with D perhaps TRBD1 (5 bases). The CDR3 extends over 17 amino acids. Trimming cost V 0 bases and J 1 base, with 16 bases left between them. Germline V gives CDR1 SGHKS, CDR2 YYEKEE (reference sequence). The CDR3 DNA sequence: TGTGCCAGCAGCTTGGAGGGGCGAGGATTGCTCCAAGAGACCCAGTACTTC. It encodes CASSLEGRGLLQETQYF. Based on the CDR3 plus reference TRBV5-5 and TRBJ2-5, the full variable domain is DAGVTQSPTHLIKTRGQQVTLRCSPISGHKSVSWYQQVLGQGPQFIFQYYEKEERGRGNFPDRFSARQFPNYSSELNVNALLLGDSALYLCASSLEGRGLLQETQYFGPGTRLLVL.

V is TRBV10-3 and J is TRBJ1-1; D is unresolved. The V gene lost 7 bases and the J gene lost 2 bases, with 14 bases spanning the gap. The CDR3 has 14 amino acids. Germline V CDR1 and CDR2: ENHRY, SYGVKD. The CDR3 loop is CAIKGSVLNTEAFF. CDR3 DNA: TGTGCCATCAAGGGTTCGGTGCTAAACACTGAAGCTTTCTTT.

The chain carries TRBV6-5 and TRBJ1-2, with 7 bases fitting TRBD1. The CDR3 contains 15 residues. Losses at the gene ends were 5 bases for V and 2 bases for J; bases not matched to a gene: 8. Looked up from germline, CDR1 is MNHEY and CDR2 is SVGAGI. The CDR3 sequence: CASSPRQGSNYGYTF. CDR3 bases: TGTGCCAGCAGTCCCCGACAGGGCTCGAACTATGGCTACACCTTC.

This clone was seen once. The V and J genes are TRBV7-2 and TRBJ1-2; possible D gene TRBD1, 5 bases. The germline V and J ends were trimmed by 5 bases and 8 bases, with 18 bases remaining between them. The germline gives CDR1 SGHTA, CDR2 FQGNSA. The CDR3 has 14 residues. CDR3 sequence (DNA): TGTGCCAGCAGCCCTGGGACCACGAGGCTGGGCTACACCTTC. It translates to CASSPGTTRLGYTF.

The chain links TRBV27 to TRBJ2-4, with no clear D. CDR3 size: 14 residues. Germline CDR1 reads MNHEY; CDR2 reads SMNVEV (reference sequence). V shed 6 bases and J shed 0 bases, with 9 bases lying between them. The CDR3 protein is CASSPLGAKNIQYF. The CDR3 DNA follows: TGTGCCAGCAGCCCCTTGGGAGCCAAAAACATTCAGTACTTC.

J is TRBJ2-4 and V is TRBV6-6; TRBD2 matches at 7 bases. J lost 1 base, V lost 6 bases, and 9 bases had no gene match. Germline V gene lookup returns CDR1 MNHNY and CDR2 SVGAGI (reference sequence). The CDR3 has 16 residues. The CDR3 DNA follows: TGTGCCAGCAGCTCCTTTGCGGGAGAGGCCAAAAACATTCAGTACTTC. This codes for CASSSFAGEAKNIQYF.

V and J are TRBV19 and TRBJ1-5; D gene ambiguous. Trimming took 1 base from V and 9 from J, leaving 7 bases between them. This CDR3 is built from 12 residues. Germline-derived CDR1 and CDR2 are LNHDA and SQIVND (reference sequence). The CDR3, as DNA: TGTGCCAGTAGTATAGTGGAGGGGCCCCAGCATTTT. It codes for CASSIVEGPQHF.

The rearrangement links TRBV5-8 to TRBJ1-6; D might be TRBD1 (5 bases). V dropped 1 base and J dropped 7 bases, with 12 bases sitting between them. Germline CDR1 reads SGHTS; CDR2 reads YDEGEE. This CDR3 has 15 residues. The CDR3 nucleotides read TGTGCCAGCAGCTTGCTACAGGAGACCAATTCACCCCTCCACTTT. It yields the protein CASSLLQETNSPLHF.

This chain links TRBV13 with TRBJ2-1; the D call may be TRBD1 or TRBD2 (5 bases each). Germline CDR1 PRHDT, CDR2 FYEKMQ (reference sequence). The CDR3 runs 15 residues. V was clipped by 4 bases and J by 8 bases, with 18 bases between them. The CDR3 protein is CASSSHPRRDDEQFF. In DNA, the CDR3 is TGTGCCAGCAGCTCCCATCCCCGACGGGACGATGAGCAGTTCTTC.